A selection of T cell receptor beta chains follows, all from one sample in a study of identical twins. TCRdb analysed the 5' RACE reads with MiXCR anew, one entry per CDR3 protein. Of hundreds of thousands of distinct CDR3 sequences in the sample, 21% were seen once. The same sample was also studied in work on T cells expressing NK-cell markers.

What was sequenced was PBMCs. The receptors stem from a woman aged 18-29 years in good health. Each CDR3 is given with its conserved first and last residue. D genes are given only for firm matches. Clone sizes are given selectively: once, few, many, or a class where the clone is expanded.

length	V	J	D	size	DNA	CDR3
14	TRBV6-2/TRBV6-3	TRBJ2-5	.	few	TGTGCCAGCAGTAATGGGAAGGGCCGGGAGACCCAGTACTTC	CASSNGKGRETQYF
17	TRBV6-1	TRBJ2-6	TRBD1	.	TGTGCCAGCAGCCAGGGACAGGAGCACTCTGGGGCCAACGTCCTGACTTTC	CASSQGQEHSGANVLTF
15	TRBV20-1	TRBJ2-3	.	many	TGCAGTGCTGGACAGGGAGGGGCAAGTGCAGATACGCAGTATTTT	CSAGQGGASADTQYF
14	TRBV7-9	TRBJ2-5	.	many	TGTGCCAGCAGCCCTAGCGTGGGAACAGAGACCCAGTACTTC	CASSPSVGTETQYF
13	TRBV15	TRBJ1-1	.	many	TGTGCCACCAGCAGAGACAAGGTCTCTGAAGCTTTCTTT	CATSRDKVSEAFF
16	TRBV15	TRBJ2-3	.	.	TGTGCCACCAGCAGAGATCGGAGTATCGAGGCAGATACGCAGTATTTT	CATSRDRSIEADTQYF
16	TRBV7-8	TRBJ1-2	.	.	TGTGCCAGCAGCCCAGAACTCGGGGTTTCTAACTATGGCTACACCTTC	CASSPELGVSNYGYTF
19	TRBV20-1	TRBJ2-4	TRBD2	few	TGCAGTGCTAGAGATCGTACTAGCGGCGACGATTTAGCCAAAAACATTCAGTACTTC	CSARDRTSGDDLAKNIQYF
13	TRBV12-3/TRBV12-4	TRBJ2-2	.	.	TGTGCCAGCAGTCGGACAGCTACCGGGGAGCTGTTTTTT	CASSRTATGELFF
13	TRBV20-1	TRBJ2-3	.	.	TGCAGTGCTAGGGGACGGATAGGAGATACGCAGTATTTT	CSARGRIGDTQYF
13	TRBV9	TRBJ2-5	.	.	TGTGCCAGCAGAGCTAACCAGGAGGAGACCCAGTACTTC	CASRANQEETQYF
16	TRBV3-1	TRBJ2-3	.	.	TGTGCCAGCAGCCAAGTCGGACAAACTAGCACAGATACGCAGTATTTT	CASSQVGQTSTDTQYF
13	TRBV5-1	TRBJ1-1	.	few	TGCGCCAGCAGACAGGATCCGAACACTGAAGCTTTCTTT	CASRQDPNTEAFF
15	TRBV6-1	TRBJ2-7	TRBD1	many	TGTGCCAGCAGCCCCCCCGGGACAGCCACCTACGAGCAGTACTTC	CASSPPGTATYEQYF
14	TRBV12-3/TRBV12-4	TRBJ2-2	.	.	TGTGCCAGCAGTCCCAGGGGGGGGAGTGGGGAGCTGTTTTTT	CASSPRGGSGELFF
14	TRBV5-5	TRBJ2-2	TRBD1	many	TGTGCCAGCAATTGGGACAGCCGCACCGGGGAGCTGTTTTTT	CASNWDSRTGELFF
14	TRBV18	TRBJ2-1	.	.	TGTGCCAGCTCACCCCAAGGTAGCGGCCGGGAGCAGTTCTTC	CASSPQGSGREQFF
15	TRBV14	TRBJ2-1	.	once	TGTGCCAGCAGCCCATGGACAAGAAGTTACAATGAGCAGTTCTTC	CASSPWTRSYNEQFF
13	TRBV3-1	TRBJ2-4	TRBD1	.	TGTGCCAGCAGCCGTGACAGGGGCCACATTCAGTACTTC	CASSRDRGHIQYF
17	TRBV5-1	TRBJ2-3	TRBD2	.	TGCGCCAGCAGCGGGATCCTAGCGGGGAGCTCCACAGATACGCAGTATTTT	CASSGILAGSSTDTQYF
16	TRBV5-1	TRBJ2-7	TRBD1	.	TGCGCCAGCAGCTTGTCCAGGACAGGGGTTTCCAACGAGCAGTACTTC	CASSLSRTGVSNEQYF
14	TRBV5-1	TRBJ2-1	TRBD2	.	TGCGCCAGCAGCTTTCCTAGCGGTCACAATGAGCAGTTCTTC	CASSFPSGHNEQFF